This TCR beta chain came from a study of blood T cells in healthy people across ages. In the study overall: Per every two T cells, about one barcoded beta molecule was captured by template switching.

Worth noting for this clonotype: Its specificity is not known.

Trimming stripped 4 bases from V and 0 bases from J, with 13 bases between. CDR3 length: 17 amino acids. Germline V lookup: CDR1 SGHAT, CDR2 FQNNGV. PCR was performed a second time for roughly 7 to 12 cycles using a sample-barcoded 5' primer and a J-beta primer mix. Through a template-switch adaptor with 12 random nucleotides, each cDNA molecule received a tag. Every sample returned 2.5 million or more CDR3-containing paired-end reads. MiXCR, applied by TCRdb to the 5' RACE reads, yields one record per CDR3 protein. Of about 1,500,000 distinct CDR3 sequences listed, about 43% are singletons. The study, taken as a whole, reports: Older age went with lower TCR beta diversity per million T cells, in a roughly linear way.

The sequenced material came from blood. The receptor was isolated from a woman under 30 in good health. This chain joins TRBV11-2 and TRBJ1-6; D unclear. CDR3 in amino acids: CASSSERKSSYNSPLHF. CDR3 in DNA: TGTGCCAGCAGCTCTGAACGGAAGAGCTCCTATAATTCACCCCTCCACTTT.